The present T cell receptor beta chain was sequenced within a study of shared clonotypes between healthy human individuals. Here immunoSEQ multiplex PCR was the method, and the copy in TCRdb shows in-frame clones only, minus some. The data show fewer than 1.4 million clones, roughly 74% seen once. The CDR3 is made up of 15 amino acids. V gave up 3 bases and J gave up 2 bases; unmatched junction bases: 4. Germline lookup yields CDR1 SGHNT and CDR2 YYREEE (reference sequence). This TCR derives from a man younger than 30 in good health. Some clones in this sample may be carry-over from other donors' samples. The gene calls are TRBV5-4 and TRBJ2-5, with TRBD1 identical over 10 bases. The material sequenced was memory CD4+ T cells from PBMCs. Subset: CD45RA-negative fraction. CDR3 loop: CASSSDRGRQETQYF. The CDR3 nucleotides are TGTGCCAGCAGCTCCGACAGGGGGCGACAAGAGACCCAGTACTTC.